The sequence of this T cell receptor (beta chain) was determined in a study of T-cell reconstitution after alpha-beta-depleted transplantation in children. Preparing the TCRbeta library involved the use of unique molecular identifiers. Each CDR3 protein gets one entry after TCRdb re-called the PCR reads with MiXCR. Found here are around 580,000 distinct CDR3 sequences, around 27% of them singletons; the top ten hold just over 35%. Overall study findings and caveats: Newly produced T cells mostly accounted for T-cell counts and diversity one year post-transplant. Expanded graft clones, several hundred of them, were reportedly the source of alpha-beta T cells about two months after transplant.

With regard to this clonotype: Its specificity is unknown.

Germline CDR1 is SGHTA and CDR2 is FQGNSA. The CDR3 loop spans 14 amino acids. The V and J ends lost 4 bases and 7 bases respectively, with 14 bases between them. This clonotype was obtained from a boy in the first two years of life with Wiskott-Aldrich syndrome, due to receive a stem cell transplant. The J gene is TRBJ2-4, the V gene TRBV7-2; the D is unclear. The sequences come from PBMCs, collected before TCRalphabeta/CD19-depleted stem cell transplant. The CDR3 sequence is CASSYPSARNIQYF. CDR3 nucleotide sequence: TGTGCCAGCAGCTACCCGTCAGCCAGGAACATTCAGTACTTC. The full variable domain, completed using reference TRBV7-2 and TRBJ2-4, is GAGVSQSPSNKVTEKGKDVELRCDPISGHTALYWYRQSLGQGLEFLIYFQGNSAPDKSGLPSDRFSAERTGGSVSTLTIQRTQQEDSAVYLCASSYPSARNIQYFGAGTRLSVL.